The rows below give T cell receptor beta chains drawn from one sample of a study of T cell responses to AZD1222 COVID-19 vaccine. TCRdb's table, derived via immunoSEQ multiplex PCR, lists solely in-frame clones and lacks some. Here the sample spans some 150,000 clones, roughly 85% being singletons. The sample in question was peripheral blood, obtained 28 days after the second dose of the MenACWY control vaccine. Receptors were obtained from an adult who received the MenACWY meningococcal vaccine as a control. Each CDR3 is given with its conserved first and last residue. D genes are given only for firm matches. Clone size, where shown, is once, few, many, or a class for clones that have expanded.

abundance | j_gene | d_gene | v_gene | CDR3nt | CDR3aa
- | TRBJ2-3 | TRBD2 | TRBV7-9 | TGTGCCAGCAGCTTAGAACTCGGGGGGGGCACAGATACGCAGTATTTT | CASSLELGGGTDTQYF
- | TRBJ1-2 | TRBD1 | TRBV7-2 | TGTGCCAGCAGCTCCGGACAGGGCGGATATGGCTACACCTTC | CASSSGQGGYGYTF
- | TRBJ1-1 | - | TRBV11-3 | TGTGCCAGCAGCTCCCTCTCACAGGCCGAAGCTTTCTTT | CASSSLSQAEAFF
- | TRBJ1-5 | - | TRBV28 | TGTGCCAGCAGTCCATATAGCAATCAGCCCCAGCATTTT | CASSPYSNQPQHF
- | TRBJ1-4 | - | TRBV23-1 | TGCGCCAGCAGTCGGGGAATTAATGAAAAACTGTTTTTT | CASSRGINEKLFF
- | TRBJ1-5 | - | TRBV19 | TGTGCCAGTAGTTTCGACAGACATCAGCCCCAGCATTTT | CASSFDRHQPQHF
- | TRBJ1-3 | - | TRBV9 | TGTGCCAGCAGCGTAGACAGGGAGGGAAACACCATATATTTT | CASSVDREGNTIYF
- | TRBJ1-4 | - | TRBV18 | TGTGCCAGCTCAGCGAGCCGGGACACCCATTTAGAAAAACTGTTTTTT | CASSASRDTHLEKLFF
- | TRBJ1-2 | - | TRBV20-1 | TGCAGTGCCGGGCGGCAGGAGGGCTACACCTTC | CSAGRQEGYTF
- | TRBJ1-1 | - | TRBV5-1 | TGCGCCAGCAGCCGGGACACCCCCACTGAAGCTTTCTTT | CASSRDTPTEAFF
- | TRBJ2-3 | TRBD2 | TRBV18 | TGTGCCAGCTCACCAAGGACTAGCGGGGGCACAGATACGCAGTATTTT | CASSPRTSGGTDTQYF
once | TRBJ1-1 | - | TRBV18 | TGTGCCAGCTCAGTCACGCCGACGAACACTGAAGCTTTCTTT | CASSVTPTNTEAFF
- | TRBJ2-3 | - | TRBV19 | TGTGCCAGTAGTATATACGGCAGGGGCGCCGCAGATACGCAGTATTTT | CASSIYGRGAADTQYF
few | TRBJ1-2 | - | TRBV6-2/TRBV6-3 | TGTGCCAGCAGTTTTCCCGGCTACACCTTC | CASSFPGYTF
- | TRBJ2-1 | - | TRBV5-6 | TGTGCCAGCAGCAGGCCCGCCAGGGGTGAGCAGTTCTTC | CASSRPARGEQFF
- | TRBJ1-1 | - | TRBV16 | TGTGCCAGCAGCCCCACCGGGGGATCTGCTGAAGCTTTCTTT | CASSPTGGSAEAFF
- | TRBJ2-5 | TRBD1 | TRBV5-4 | TGTGCCAGCAGCCCTCTCGGGACAGGGGGAAAGACCCAGTACTTC | CASSPLGTGGKTQYF
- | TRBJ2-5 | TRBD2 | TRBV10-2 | TGCGCCAGCAGCCTTAGCGGGAGAAAGGAGACCCAGTACTTC | CASSLSGRKETQYF
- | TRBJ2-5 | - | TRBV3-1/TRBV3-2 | TGTGCCAGCAGCCAAGTAAAAGGCGGGACCCTCGGGACCCAGTACTTC | CASSQVKGGTLGTQYF